A single sample is the source of the 9 T cell receptor beta chains below, sequenced in a study of CD8+ T cells in alopecia areata. RNA, once extracted, was reverse transcribed into cDNA for use as the sequencing template. Profiled with immunoSEQ multiplex PCR; TCRdb holds only in-frame clones, not every one. In the table there are about 180,000 clones, over 55% of which are singletons. The sequencing used CD4+ T cells sorted from blood, collected at week 0. The origin of the receptors is a human donor with alopecia areata.

This clone was counted between two and nine times. This chain joins TRBV29-1 and TRBJ2-7; 7 bases line up with TRBD1. V was clipped by 5 bases and J by 2 bases; unmatched bases: 9. The CDR3 is 14 residues long. Per the germline V gene, CDR1 is SQVTM and CDR2 is ANQGSEA. CDR3 nucleotide sequence: TGCAGCGTTCTCGACAGGGAAGTACCCTACGAGCAGTACTTC. It translates to CSVLDREVPYEQYF.

In DNA, the CDR3 is TGCAGCGCATCACTAGAAGGAGAGACCCAGTACTTC. Translating gives CSASLEGETQYF. The chain couples TRBV29-1 to TRBJ2-5, with D possibly TRBD2 on 5 matching bases. With 7 bases removed from V and 4 bases from J, the gap between germline ends came to 13 bases. CDR1 is SQVTM and CDR2 is ANQGSEA in the germline V gene. This CDR3 is built from 12 residues.

This clone is a singleton in its sample. The chain couples TRBV30 to TRBJ1-3; D is undetermined. V was cut by 2 bases and J by 0 bases, with 5 bases left in between. CDR3 length equals 13 residues. CDR1 GTSNPN and CDR2 SVGIG come from the germline V gene (reference sequence). Here the CDR3 reads CAWSRNSGNTIYF. The CDR3 DNA reads as TGTGCCTGGAGTCGGAACTCTGGAAACACCATATATTTT.

V gene TRBV29-1 combines with J gene TRBJ1-1; 8 nucleotides match TRBD1. The CDR3 has 13 amino acids. The junction had 6 bases not matched to a gene; V was cut back by 4 bases and J by 5 bases. Germline lookup yields CDR1 SQVTM and CDR2 ANQGSEA. The CDR3 region is CSVVQGEVTEAFF. CDR3 in DNA: TGCAGCGTTGTACAGGGGGAGGTAACTGAAGCTTTCTTT.

The chain employs TRBV19 and TRBJ2-7; tentative D call: TRBD2 (5 bases). The CDR3 spans 15 residues. The germline V and J ends were trimmed by 1 base and 3 bases, with 13 bases remaining between them. Germline-derived CDR1 and CDR2 are LNHDA and SQIVND (reference sequence). CDR3 loop: CASSIVGEAFYEQYF. For the CDR3, the DNA is TGTGCCAGTAGTATAGTCGGGGAAGCGTTCTACGAGCAGTACTTC.

The rearrangement links TRBV29-1 to TRBJ1-2; D remains unclear. CDR1 SQVTM and CDR2 ANQGSEA come from the germline V gene. Between the trimmed V and J ends, which lost 4 bases and 6 bases, there was a span of 9 bases. The CDR3 has 11 residues. The CDR3 sequence: CSVGVGHGYTF. Here the CDR3 DNA reads TGCAGCGTTGGCGTGGGCCATGGCTACACCTTC.

V is TRBV6-1 and J is TRBJ1-1, with unresolved D. Germline V gives CDR1 MNHNS, CDR2 SASEGT. V was clipped by 5 bases and J by 1 base, with 8 bases between them. The CDR3 totals 13 residues. Written as DNA, the CDR3 is TGTGCCAGCAGTCACGACGGGAACACTGAAGCTTTCTTT. This gives the protein CASSHDGNTEAFF.

The J gene is TRBJ2-2, the V gene TRBV4-1; 9 positions agree with TRBD1. CDR3 size: 16 residues. Germline CDR1 MGHRA, CDR2 YSYEKL. Germline trimming cut 4 bases from V and 3 bases from J; bases unmatched to any gene: 6. In nucleotides, the CDR3 is TGCGCCAGCAGCCTTTTACAGGGGGCGCACACCGGGGAGCTGTTTTTT. Its protein is CASSLLQGAHTGELFF.

The V gene is TRBV29-1, the J gene TRBJ1-1, with 8 bases identical to TRBD1. V was clipped by 7 bases and J by 1 base; unmatched bases: 5. The CDR3 is 13 amino acids. CDR1 SQVTM and CDR2 ANQGSEA come from the germline V gene. CDR3 bases: TGCAGCGCCCAAACAGGGGGGAACACTGAAGCTTTCTTT. The encoded protein is CSAQTGGNTEAFF.